What follows are 9 T cell receptor beta chains derived from one specimen sequenced in a study of T-cell reconstitution after alpha-beta-depleted transplantation in children. Unique molecular identifiers were used to barcode this TCRbeta library. A single record per CDR3 protein comes from TCRdb applying MiXCR to the PCR reads. Among about 210,000 distinct CDR3 sequences listed, around a sixth were seen once. The material was PBMCs, mostly from graft donor cells, obtained 360 days after TCRalphabeta/CD19-depleted stem cell transplant. The receptors shown here come from a male patient between 2 and 10 years old who had a stem cell transplant for acute lymphoblastic leukemia, so the T cells may come from the graft donor.

This chain links TRBV6-1 with TRBJ2-7; D unclear. Trimming left V 2 bases short and J 6 bases short, with 11 bases between. The CDR3 consists of 13 residues. Per the germline V gene, CDR1 is MNHNS and CDR2 is SASEGT. CDR3 in amino acids: CASSERETAEQYF. The CDR3 nucleotides are TGTGCCAGCAGTGAAAGGGAAACCGCCGAGCAGTACTTC.

This clonotype was counted a few times. This chain links TRBV3-1 with TRBJ2-3; D tentatively reads TRBD1 or TRBD2 (6 bases each). This CDR3 comprises 13 residues. In germline, CDR1 is LGHDT, CDR2 YNNKEL (reference sequence). The V and J ends lost 8 bases and 4 bases respectively, with 13 bases between them. CDR3 protein: CASRARGADTQYF. Here the CDR3 DNA reads TGTGCCAGCCGCGCAAGGGGGGCAGATACGCAGTATTTT.

This clonotype was detected a few times. The CDR3 coding sequence is TGTGCCTGGAGCCCCCAGACTAACTACGAGCAGTACTTC. It is translated as CAWSPQTNYEQYF. The rearrangement joins TRBV30 to TRBJ2-7; D might be TRBD2 (5 bases). Looked up from germline, CDR1 is GTSNPN and CDR2 is SVGIG (reference sequence). The V end was cut by 3 bases, the J end by 3 bases, with 12 bases between. This CDR3 has 13 amino acids.

The chain has TRBV6-2 or TRBV6-3 and TRBJ2-7; 7 bases match TRBD1. Germline lookup yields CDR1 MNHEY and CDR2 SVGEGT. The CDR3 loop spans 13 amino acids. V lost 2 bases and J lost 7; bases outside the gene matches: 5. The CDR3 DNA reads TGTGCCAGCAGTTACAGACAGGGTTCAGAGCAGTACTTC. It is translated as CASSYRQGSEQYF.

The table lists this clonotype with many counts. The chain recombines TRBV3-1 with TRBJ2-2; no definite D call. The CDR3 runs 13 residues. Germline V gene lookup returns CDR1 LGHDT and CDR2 YNNKEL (reference sequence). Trimming removed 1 base at V and 3 bases at J, with 3 bases between. CDR3 sequence reads: CASSQVDTGELFF. For the CDR3, the DNA is TGTGCCAGCAGCCAAGTTGACACCGGGGAGCTGTTTTTT.

This clonotype was detected a few times. This sequence joins TRBV11-2 and TRBJ2-3, with a possible D match to TRBD2 (6 bases). V was pared by 2 bases and J by 2 bases, with 20 bases between. CDR3 size: 18 residues. Germline values: CDR1 SGHAT, CDR2 FQNNGV. The DNA of the CDR3 is TGTGCCAGCAGCTTAAGGGGACTGGCGTGGGTCGACACAGATACGCAGTATTTT. Protein sequence: CASSLRGLAWVDTDTQYF.

The chain carries TRBV5-1 and TRBJ1-3; D ambiguous. Trimming took 4 bases from V and 0 from J, leaving 17 bases between them. From germline, CDR1 is SGHRS and CDR2 YFSETQ. This CDR3 is built from 17 residues. The CDR3 DNA sequence: TGCGCCAGCAGCCCCTATGGTGCACTGACCTCTGGAAACACCATATATTTT. Protein: CASSPYGALTSGNTIYF.

The chain employs TRBV11-2 and TRBJ2-3; 15 bases match TRBD2. With 8 bases clipped from V and 4 bases from J, the junction kept 13 bases outside the gene matches. The CDR3 covers 18 residues. The germline CDR1 and CDR2 sequences are SGHAT and FQNNGV. CDR3 nucleotide sequence: TGTGCCAGCCAAAGCCCGCCGGGACTAGCGGGGGGAGCAGATACGCAGTATTTT. Residues: CASQSPPGLAGGADTQYF.

This clonotype was recorded many times. The rearrangement joins TRBV5-1 to TRBJ1-4, with TRBD1 matching over 8 bases. Per the germline V gene, CDR1 is SGHRS and CDR2 is YFSETQ. The CDR3 extends over 14 amino acids. Germline trimming cut 9 bases from V and 3 bases from J; bases unmatched to any gene: 7. DNA of the CDR3: TGCGCCACACGCCAGGGGGCCTCTAATGAAAAACTGTTTTTT. The encoded protein is CATRQGASNEKLFF.